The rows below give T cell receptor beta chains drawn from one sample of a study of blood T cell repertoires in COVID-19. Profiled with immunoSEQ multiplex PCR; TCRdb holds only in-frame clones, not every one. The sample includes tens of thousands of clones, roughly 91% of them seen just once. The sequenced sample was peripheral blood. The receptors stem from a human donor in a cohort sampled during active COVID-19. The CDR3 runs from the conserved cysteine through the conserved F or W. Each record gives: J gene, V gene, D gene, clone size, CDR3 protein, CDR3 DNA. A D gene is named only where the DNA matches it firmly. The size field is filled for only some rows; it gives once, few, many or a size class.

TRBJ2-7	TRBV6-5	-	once	CASSYSLAGGSYEQYF	TGTGCCAGCAGTTACTCCCTAGCCGGGGGTTCCTACGAGCAGTACTTC
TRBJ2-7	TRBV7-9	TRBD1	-	CASSLGTGGEYEQYF	TGTGCCAGCAGCTTAGGGACAGGGGGCGAATACGAGCAGTACTTC
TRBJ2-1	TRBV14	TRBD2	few	CASSQDQASGRVSRQFF	TGTGCCAGCAGCCAAGATCAGGCTAGCGGGAGGGTATCGCGGCAGTTCTTC
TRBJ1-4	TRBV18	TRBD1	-	CASSPPGQRNEKLFF	TGTGCCAGCTCACCACCGGGACAGAGGAATGAAAAACTGTTTTTT
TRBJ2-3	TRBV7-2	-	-	CASSLVGVDTQYF	TGTGCCAGCAGCTTAGTAGGGGTGGATACGCAGTATTTT
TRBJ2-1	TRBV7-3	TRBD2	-	CASSLTTSGGYNEQFF	TGTGCCAGCAGCTTAACGACTAGCGGGGGATACAATGAGCAGTTCTTC
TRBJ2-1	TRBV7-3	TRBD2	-	CASSQTSGYNEQFF	TGTGCCAGCAGCCAGACTAGCGGGTACAATGAGCAGTTCTTC
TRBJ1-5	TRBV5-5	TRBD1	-	CASSSLGGIGNQPQHF	TGTGCCAGCAGCTCCCTAGGGGGCATTGGCAATCAGCCCCAGCATTTT
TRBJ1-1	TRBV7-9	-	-	CASSLGTSGAFF	TGTGCCAGCAGCTTAGGCACAAGCGGAGCTTTCTTT
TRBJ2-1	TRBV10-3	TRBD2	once	CAIRQTPGTSGRVEQFF	TGTGCCATCAGGCAGACTCCCGGGACTAGCGGGAGGGTTGAGCAGTTCTTC
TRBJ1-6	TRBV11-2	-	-	CASSLDPGGSPLHF	TGTGCCAGCAGCTTAGACCCGGGGGGTTCACCCCTCCACTTT
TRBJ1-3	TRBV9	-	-	CASSVSSGDRTIF	TGTGCCAGCAGCGTAAGTTCGGGGGACCGAACTATTTTT
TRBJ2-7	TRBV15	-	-	CATSRARTGPSSYEQYF	TGTGCCACCAGCAGGGCCCGAACAGGGCCGAGCTCCTACGAGCAGTACTTC
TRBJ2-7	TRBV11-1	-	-	CASSLGLTSSYEQYF	TGTGCCAGCAGCCTGGGCCTAACGAGCTCCTACGAGCAGTACTTC
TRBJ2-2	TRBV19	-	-	CASSIAGNTGELFF	TGTGCCAGTAGTATAGCCGGGAACACCGGGGAGCTGTTTTTT
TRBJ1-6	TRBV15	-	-	CATSRYRAQALHF	TGTGCCACCAGCAGATACAGGGCACAGGCCCTCCACTTT
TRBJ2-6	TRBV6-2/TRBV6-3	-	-	CASSYSVSGANVLTF	TGTGCCAGCAGTTACTCCGTCTCTGGGGCCAACGTCCTGACTTTC
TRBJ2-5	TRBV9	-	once	CASSGAGQETQYF	TGTGCCAGCAGCGGGGCGGGGCAAGAGACCCAGTACTTC